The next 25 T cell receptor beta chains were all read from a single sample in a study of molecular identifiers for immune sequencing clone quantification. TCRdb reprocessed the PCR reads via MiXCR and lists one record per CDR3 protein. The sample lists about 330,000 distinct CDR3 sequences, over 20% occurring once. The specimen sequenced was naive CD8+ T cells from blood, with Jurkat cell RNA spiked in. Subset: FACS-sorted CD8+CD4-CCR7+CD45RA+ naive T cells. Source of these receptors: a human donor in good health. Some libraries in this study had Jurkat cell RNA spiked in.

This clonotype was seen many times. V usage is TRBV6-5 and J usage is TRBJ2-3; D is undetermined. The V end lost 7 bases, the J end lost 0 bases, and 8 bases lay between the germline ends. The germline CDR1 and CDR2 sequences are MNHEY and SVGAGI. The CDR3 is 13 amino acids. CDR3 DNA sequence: TGTGCCAGCAAAGTTCAAAGCACAGATACGCAGTATTTT. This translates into CASKVQSTDTQYF.

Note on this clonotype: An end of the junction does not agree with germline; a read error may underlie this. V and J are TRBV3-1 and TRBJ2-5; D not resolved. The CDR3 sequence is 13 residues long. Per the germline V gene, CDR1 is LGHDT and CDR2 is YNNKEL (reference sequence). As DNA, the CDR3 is TGTGCCCGCAGCCAGGCGGTAGAAGAAACCCAGTACTTC. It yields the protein CARSQAVEETQYF.

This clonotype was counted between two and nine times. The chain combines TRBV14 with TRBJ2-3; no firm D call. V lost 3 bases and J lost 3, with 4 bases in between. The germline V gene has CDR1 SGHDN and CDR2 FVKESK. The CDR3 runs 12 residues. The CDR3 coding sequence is TGTGCCAGCAGCCAGTTTACAGATACGCAGTATTTT. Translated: CASSQFTDTQYF.

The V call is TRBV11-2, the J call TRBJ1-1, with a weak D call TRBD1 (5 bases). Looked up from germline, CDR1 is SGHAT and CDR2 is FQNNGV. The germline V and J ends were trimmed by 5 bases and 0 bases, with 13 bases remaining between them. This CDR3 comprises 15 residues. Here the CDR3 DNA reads TGTGCCAGCAGCGGGGGGGTTCGGGTGAACACTGAAGCTTTCTTT. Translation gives CASSGGVRVNTEAFF.

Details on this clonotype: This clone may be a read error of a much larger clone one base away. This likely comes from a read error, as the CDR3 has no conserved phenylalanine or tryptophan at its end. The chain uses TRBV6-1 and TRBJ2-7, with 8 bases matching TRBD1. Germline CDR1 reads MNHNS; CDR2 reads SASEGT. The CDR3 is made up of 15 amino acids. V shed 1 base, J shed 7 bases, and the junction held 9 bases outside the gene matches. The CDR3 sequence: CASSEEDTGGWEQYY. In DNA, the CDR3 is TGTGCCAGCAGTGAAGAAGATACAGGGGGGTGGGAGCAGTACTAC.

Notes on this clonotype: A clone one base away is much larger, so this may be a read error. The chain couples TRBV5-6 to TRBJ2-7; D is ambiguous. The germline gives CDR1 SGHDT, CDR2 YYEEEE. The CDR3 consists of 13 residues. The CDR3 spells CASSLGTYYGQYF. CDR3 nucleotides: TGTGCCAGCAGCTTGGGGACCTACTACGGGCAGTACTTC.

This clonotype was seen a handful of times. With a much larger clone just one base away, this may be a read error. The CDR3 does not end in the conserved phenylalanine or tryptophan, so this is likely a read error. CDR3 residues: CSVGGGEQFI. The CDR3 nucleotides read TGCAGCGTTGGGGGGGGTGAGCAGTTCATC. V gene TRBV29-1 combines with J gene TRBJ2-1; 7 nucleotides agree with TRBD2. Germline V CDR1 and CDR2: SQVTM, ANQGSEA. The length of the CDR3 is 10 residues. V lost 4 bases, J lost 9 bases, and 0 bases stayed unmatched.

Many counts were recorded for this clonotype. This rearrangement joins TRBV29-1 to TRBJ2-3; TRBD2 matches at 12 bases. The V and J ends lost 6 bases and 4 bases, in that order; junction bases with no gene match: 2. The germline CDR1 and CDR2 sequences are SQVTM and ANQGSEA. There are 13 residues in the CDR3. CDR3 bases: TGCAGCGTAAGACTAGCGGGAGCAGATACGCAGTATTTT. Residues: CSVRLAGADTQYF.

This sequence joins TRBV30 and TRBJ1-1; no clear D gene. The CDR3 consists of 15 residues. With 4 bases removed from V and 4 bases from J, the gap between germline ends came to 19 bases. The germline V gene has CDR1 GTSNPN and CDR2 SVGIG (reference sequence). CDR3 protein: CAWIPAGELGTEAFF. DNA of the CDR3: TGTGCCTGGATCCCGGCAGGAGAGCTGGGCACTGAAGCTTTCTTT.

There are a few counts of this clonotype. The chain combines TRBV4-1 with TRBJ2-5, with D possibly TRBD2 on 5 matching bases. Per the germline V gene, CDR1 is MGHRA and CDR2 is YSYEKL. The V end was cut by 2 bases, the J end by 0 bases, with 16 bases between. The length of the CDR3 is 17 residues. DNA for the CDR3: TGCGCCAGCAGCCAATCTCCCCAGCGGAGGTACCAAGAGACCCAGTACTTC. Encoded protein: CASSQSPQRRYQETQYF.

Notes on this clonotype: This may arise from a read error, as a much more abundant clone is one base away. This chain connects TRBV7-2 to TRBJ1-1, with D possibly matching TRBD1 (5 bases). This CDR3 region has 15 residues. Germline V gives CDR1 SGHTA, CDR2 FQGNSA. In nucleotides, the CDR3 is TGTGCCAGCAGCTTGGGACCGCTCATGAACACTGAAGCTTCCTTT. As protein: CASSLGPLMNTEASF.

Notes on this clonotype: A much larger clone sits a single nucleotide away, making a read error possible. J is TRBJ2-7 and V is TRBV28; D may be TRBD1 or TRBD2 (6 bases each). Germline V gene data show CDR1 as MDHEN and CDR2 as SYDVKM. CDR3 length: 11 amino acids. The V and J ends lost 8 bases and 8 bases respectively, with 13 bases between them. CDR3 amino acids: CASGRGTKQYF. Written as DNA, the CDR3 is TGTGCCAGCGGCCGGGGGACAAAGCAGTACTTC.

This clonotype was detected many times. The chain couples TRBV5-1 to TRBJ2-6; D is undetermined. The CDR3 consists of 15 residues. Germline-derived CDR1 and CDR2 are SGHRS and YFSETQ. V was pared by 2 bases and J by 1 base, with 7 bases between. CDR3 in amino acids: CASSLKGSGANVLTF. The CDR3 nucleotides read TGCGCCAGCAGCTTAAAGGGATCTGGGGCCAACGTCCTGACTTTC. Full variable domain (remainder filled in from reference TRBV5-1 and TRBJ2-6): KAGVTQTPRYLIKTRGQQVTLSCSPISGHRSVSWYQQTPGQGLQFLFEYFSETQRNKGNFPGRFSGRQFSNSRSEMNVSTLELGDSALYLCASSLKGSGANVLTFGAGSRLTVL.

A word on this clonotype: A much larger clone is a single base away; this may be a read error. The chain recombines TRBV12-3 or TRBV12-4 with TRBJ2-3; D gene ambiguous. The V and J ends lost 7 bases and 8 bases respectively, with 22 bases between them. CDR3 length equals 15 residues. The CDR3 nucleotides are TGTGCCAGCATCCCCACCGGCGGTGGCTCAGCTACGCAGTATTTT. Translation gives CASIPTGGGSATQYF.

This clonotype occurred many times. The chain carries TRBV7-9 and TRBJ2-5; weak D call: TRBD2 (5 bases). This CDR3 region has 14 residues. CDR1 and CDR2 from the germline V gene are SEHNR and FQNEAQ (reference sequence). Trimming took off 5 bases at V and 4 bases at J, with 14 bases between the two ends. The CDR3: CASSHGVAAETQYF. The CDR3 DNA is TGTGCCAGCAGCCACGGGGTAGCAGCAGAGACCCAGTACTTC.

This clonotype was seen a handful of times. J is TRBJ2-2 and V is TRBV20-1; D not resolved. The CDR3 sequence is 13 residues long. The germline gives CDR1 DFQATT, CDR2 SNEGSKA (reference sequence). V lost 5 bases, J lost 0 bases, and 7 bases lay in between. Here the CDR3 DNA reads TGCAGTGCTCGCCAACCGAACACCGGGGAGCTGTTTTTT. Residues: CSARQPNTGELFF.

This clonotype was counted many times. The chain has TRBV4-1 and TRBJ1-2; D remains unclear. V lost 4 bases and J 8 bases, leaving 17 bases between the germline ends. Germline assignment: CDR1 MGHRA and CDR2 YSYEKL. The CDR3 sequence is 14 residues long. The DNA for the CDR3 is TGCGCCAGCAGCCCACCCTCCGACTACAGCGGCTACACCTTC. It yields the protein CASSPPSDYSGYTF.

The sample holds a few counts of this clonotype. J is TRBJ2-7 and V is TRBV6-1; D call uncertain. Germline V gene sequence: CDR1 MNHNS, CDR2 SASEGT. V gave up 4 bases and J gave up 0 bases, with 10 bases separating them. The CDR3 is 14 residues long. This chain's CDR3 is CASSAYRISYEQYF. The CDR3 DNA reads TGTGCCAGCAGTGCCTACCGTATCTCCTACGAGCAGTACTTC.

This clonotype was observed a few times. Here the CDR3 DNA reads TGTGCCAGCAGCCCCGCGCTAGCGGGATCCACAGATACGCAGTATTTT. Protein: CASSPALAGSTDTQYF. The V and J genes are TRBV12-3 or TRBV12-4 and TRBJ2-3; 9 bases are a match to TRBD2. Losses at the gene ends were 6 bases for V and 2 bases for J; bases not matched to a gene: 9. This CDR3 region has 16 residues.

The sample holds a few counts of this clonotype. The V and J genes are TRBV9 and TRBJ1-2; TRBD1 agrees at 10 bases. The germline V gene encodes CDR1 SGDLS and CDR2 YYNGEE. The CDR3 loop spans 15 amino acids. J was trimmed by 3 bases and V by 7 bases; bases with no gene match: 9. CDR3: CASGIPGQGDYGYTF. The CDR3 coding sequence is TGTGCCAGCGGCATACCAGGACAGGGGGACTATGGCTACACCTTC.

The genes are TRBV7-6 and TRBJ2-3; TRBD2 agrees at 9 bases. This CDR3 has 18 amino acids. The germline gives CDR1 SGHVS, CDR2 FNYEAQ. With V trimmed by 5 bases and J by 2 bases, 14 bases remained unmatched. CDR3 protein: CASSPGLARGPFTDTQYF. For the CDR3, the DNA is TGTGCCAGCAGCCCAGGACTAGCGAGAGGGCCATTCACAGATACGCAGTATTTT.

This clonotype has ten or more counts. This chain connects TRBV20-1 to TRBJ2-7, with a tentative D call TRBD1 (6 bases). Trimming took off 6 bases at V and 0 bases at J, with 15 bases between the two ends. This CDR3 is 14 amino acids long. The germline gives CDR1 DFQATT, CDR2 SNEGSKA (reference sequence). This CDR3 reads CSALLDRVSYEQYF. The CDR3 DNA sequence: TGCAGTGCCCTCCTGGACAGAGTCTCCTACGAGCAGTACTTC.

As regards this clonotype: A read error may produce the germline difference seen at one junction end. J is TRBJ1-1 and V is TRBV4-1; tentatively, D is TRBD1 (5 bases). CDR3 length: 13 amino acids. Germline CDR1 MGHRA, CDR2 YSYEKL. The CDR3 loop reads CASSEGVNTGAFF. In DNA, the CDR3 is TGCGCCAGCAGCGAAGGGGTGAACACTGGAGCTTTCTTT.

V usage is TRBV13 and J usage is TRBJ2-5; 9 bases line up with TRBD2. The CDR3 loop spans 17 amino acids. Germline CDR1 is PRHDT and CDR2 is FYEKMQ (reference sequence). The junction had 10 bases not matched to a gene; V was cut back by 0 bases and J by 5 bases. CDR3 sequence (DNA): TGTGCCAGCAGCTTAGGATCAAGCGGGAGGATCATGGAGACCCAGTACTTC. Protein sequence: CASSLGSSGRIMETQYF.

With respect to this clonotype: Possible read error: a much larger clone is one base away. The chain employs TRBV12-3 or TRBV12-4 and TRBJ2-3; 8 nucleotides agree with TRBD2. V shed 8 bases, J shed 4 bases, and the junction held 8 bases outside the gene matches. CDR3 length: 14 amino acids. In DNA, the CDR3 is TGTGCCAGCGGTAAGGGACTAGATTCAGATACGCAGTATTTT. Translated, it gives CASGKGLDSDTQYF.